The 27 T cell receptor beta chains below all came from one sample that was sequenced in a study of T cell responses to AZD1222 COVID-19 vaccine. Data came from immunoSEQ multiplex PCR; TCRdb stores just in-frame clones and leaves some out. The sample has roughly 160,000 clones, about 95% seen once; the top ten hold about 0.6%. Specimen: peripheral blood, collected on day 0 of AZD1222 vaccination. Source of these receptors: an adult in good health.

The V and J genes are TRBV7-8 and TRBJ1-1, with D possibly matching TRBD1 (5 bases). This CDR3 has 16 amino acids. V lost 4 bases and J lost 7, with 22 bases in between. CDR1 SGHVS and CDR2 FQNEAQ come from the germline V gene. The chain's CDR3 is CASSSNRASLRGEAFF. The CDR3 nucleotides read TGTGCCAGCAGCTCAAACCGGGCGTCTCTAAGGGGTGAAGCTTTCTTT. The full variable domain, in which reference TRBV7-8 and TRBJ1-1 provide the parts outside the CDR3, is GAGVSQSPRYKVAKRGQDVALRCDPISGHVSLFWYQQALGQGPEFLTYFQNEAQLDKSGLPSDRFFAERPEGSVSTLKIQRTQQEDSAVYLCASSSNRASLRGEAFFGQGTRLTVV.

The chain has TRBV5-1 and TRBJ2-7; D gene ambiguous. V lost 7 bases and J 1 base, leaving 18 bases between the germline ends. CDR1 is SGHRS, CDR2 YFSETQ, per germline. The CDR3 is 15 residues long. CDR3 nucleotides: TGCGCCAGCGCCCCAAGGTCGGGTCTATCCTACGAGCAGTACTTC. Its protein product is CASAPRSGLSYEQYF.

The chain combines TRBV19 with TRBJ2-1, with D possibly TRBD2 on 5 matching bases. The V end was cut by 3 bases, the J end by 0 bases, with 9 bases between. The CDR3 consists of 15 residues. Germline-derived CDR1 and CDR2 are LNHDA and SQIVND (reference sequence). The CDR3 nucleotides read TGTGCCAGTAGTATTCCGGGGAGCTCCTACAATGAGCAGTTCTTC. This encodes CASSIPGSSYNEQFF.

This rearrangement joins TRBV7-8 to TRBJ1-2; unclear D gene. The CDR3 sequence is 18 residues long. Per germline, CDR1 SGHVS and CDR2 FQNEAQ. The V end lost 2 bases, the J end lost 1 base, and 20 bases lay between the germline ends. CDR3 sequence (DNA): TGTGCCAGCAGCTTATTACCCGGGCCAATAAGCGGTAACTATGGCTACACCTTC. It encodes CASSLLPGPISGNYGYTF.

This chain links TRBV2 with TRBJ2-5, with unresolved D. Germline-derived CDR1 and CDR2 are SNHLY and FYNNEI. V was pared by 7 bases and J by 4 bases, with 7 bases between. There are 11 residues in the CDR3. CDR3 in DNA: TGTGCCAGCACTCTGGGAGAGACCCAGTACTTC. Its translation is CASTLGETQYF.

The chain couples TRBV2 to TRBJ2-3; D uncertain. This CDR3 comprises 12 residues. Trimming cost V 6 bases and J 5 bases, with 9 bases left between them. The germline CDR1 and CDR2 sequences are SNHLY and FYNNEI. The DNA for the CDR3 is TGTGCCAGCAGAGACTCTCGAGATACGCAGTATTTT. Translated: CASRDSRDTQYF.

The rearrangement uses TRBV2 and TRBJ1-6, with 8 bases fitting TRBD1. CDR3 length equals 13 residues. Trimming at V came to 11 bases and at J to 6 bases, leaving 6 bases not matched to a gene. Per the germline V gene, CDR1 is SNHLY and CDR2 is FYNNEI. For the CDR3, the DNA is TGTGCCGTACGACAGGGGCCTAATTCACCCCTCCACTTT. It specifies CAVRQGPNSPLHF.

V and J are TRBV6-5 and TRBJ1-1, with D uncertain. CDR1 MNHEY and CDR2 SVGAGI come from the germline V gene. CDR3 length equals 11 residues. In DNA form, the CDR3 reads TGTTCTACGGGGAGCGACACTGAAGCTTTCTTT. Translated: CSTGSDTEAFF.

The CDR3, as DNA: TGTGCCAGCAGTAGGACCCGGATCGGCTACACCTTC. It codes for CASSRTRIGYTF. V and J are TRBV6-5 and TRBJ1-2; D remains unclear. The germline V gene has CDR1 MNHEY and CDR2 SVGAGI. CDR3 size: 12 residues. Between the trimmed V and J ends, which lost 5 bases and 8 bases, there was a span of 12 bases.

The chain is built from TRBV12-3 or TRBV12-4 and TRBJ1-2; unclear D gene. CDR3 size: 13 residues. V gave up 6 bases and J gave up 4 bases, with 12 bases separating them. DNA of the CDR3: TGTGCCAGCAGAAGGACGGGCGTCTATGGCTACACCTTC. Its protein is CASRRTGVYGYTF.

V and J are TRBV28 and TRBJ2-1, with TRBD2 identical over 7 bases. Germline V gives CDR1 MDHEN, CDR2 SYDVKM. V gave up 5 bases and J gave up 2 bases; unmatched junction bases: 12. This CDR3 comprises 17 residues. Written as DNA, the CDR3 is TGTGCCAGCAGTGCCCCCCGGAGCGGGGCTACCTACAATGAGCAGTTCTTC. This translates into CASSAPRSGATYNEQFF.

The chain is built from TRBV11-3 and TRBJ2-2, with TRBD2 matching over 10 bases. The V and J ends lost 1 base and 7 bases, in that order; junction bases with no gene match: 9. Germline V gene sequence: CDR1 SGHNT, CDR2 YENEEA. The CDR3 runs 17 residues. CDR3 residues: CASSLVGPSGSGGELFF. The CDR3 DNA follows: TGTGCCAGCAGCTTAGTAGGACCTAGCGGGAGCGGCGGGGAGCTGTTTTTT.

V is TRBV9 and J is TRBJ2-3; D is possibly TRBD1 or TRBD2 (5 bases each). The CDR3 runs 16 residues. Germline values: CDR1 SGDLS, CDR2 YYNGEE. V was clipped by 3 bases and J by 3 bases, with 17 bases between them. In DNA form, the CDR3 reads TGTGCCAGCAGCGCCCTCCAGGCAGGGAGAACAGATACGCAGTATTTT. This gives the protein CASSALQAGRTDTQYF.

The chain uses TRBV27 and TRBJ2-1, with a tentative D call TRBD2 (6 bases). The CDR3 length is 18 residues. The germline gives CDR1 MNHEY, CDR2 SMNVEV (reference sequence). V lost 7 bases to trimming and J lost 0 bases, with 22 bases between them. The chain's CDR3 is CASNRLGGRDPSYNEQFF. The CDR3 DNA reads as TGTGCCAGCAACCGATTAGGCGGGCGGGACCCCTCCTACAATGAGCAGTTCTTC.

The chain uses TRBV6-5 and TRBJ1-1, with D tentatively TRBD1 (6 bases). The germline V and J ends were trimmed by 6 bases and 1 base, with 15 bases remaining between them. This CDR3 comprises 15 residues. Germline-derived CDR1 and CDR2 are MNHEY and SVGAGI. The CDR3 DNA follows: TGTGCCAGCAGCCACAGGGCGGTTACGAACACTGAAGCTTTCTTT. This gives the protein CASSHRAVTNTEAFF.

This chain uses TRBV11-2 with TRBJ1-1; D remains ambiguous. Per germline, CDR1 SGHAT and CDR2 FQNNGV. The germline V and J ends were trimmed by 2 bases and 2 bases, with 6 bases remaining between them. This CDR3 has 13 residues. The CDR3 DNA is TGTGCCAGCAGCTTAAATACCAACACTGAAGCTTTCTTT. Its protein is CASSLNTNTEAFF. Supplemented by reference TRBV11-2 and TRBJ1-1, the full variable domain reads EAGVAQSPRYKIIEKRQSVAFWCNPISGHATLYWYQQILGQGPKLLIQFQNNGVVDDSQLPKDRFSAERLKGVDSTLKIQPAKLEDSAVYLCASSLNTNTEAFFGQGTRLTVV.

The V call is TRBV14, the J call TRBJ2-5; D might be TRBD1 (5 bases). Germline V gives CDR1 SGHDN, CDR2 FVKESK. Trimming pared 4 bases from V and 1 base from J, leaving 7 bases between. The CDR3 totals 13 residues. The CDR3 loop is CASSPGAQETQYF. The CDR3 DNA is TGTGCCAGCAGCCCTGGGGCCCAAGAGACCCAGTACTTC.

This clone was counted ten times or more. This rearrangement joins TRBV6-4 to TRBJ1-5, with D hard to call. The V and J ends lost 0 bases and 6 bases respectively, with 6 bases between them. CDR3 length equals 13 residues. Germline V lookup: CDR1 MRHNA, CDR2 SNTAGT. Here the CDR3 reads CASSDSEGQPQHF. The CDR3 nucleotides are TGTGCCAGCAGTGACTCGGAGGGTCAGCCCCAGCATTTT.

The V gene is TRBV28, the J gene TRBJ1-2, with D maybe TRBD1 (5 bases). The CDR3 runs 15 residues. Germline loops: CDR1 MDHEN, CDR2 SYDVKM. V was shortened by 6 bases and J by 6 bases, with 20 bases between the two germline ends. CDR3 nucleotide sequence: TGTGCCAGCAGCTCTTTCGGGGCTGACCTTCATGGCTACACCTTC. It specifies CASSSFGADLHGYTF.

This rearrangement joins TRBV7-3 to TRBJ2-7, with 10 nucleotides matching TRBD1. CDR1 is SGHTA and CDR2 is FQGTGA in the germline V gene. The J segment lost 3 bases and the V segment lost 5 bases, leaving 4 bases of the junction unmatched. The CDR3 is 14 amino acids. This CDR3 is CASSTGQGNYEQYF. CDR3 DNA sequence: TGTGCCAGCAGCACGGGACAGGGGAACTACGAGCAGTACTTC.

The V call is TRBV7-9, the J call TRBJ2-1, with 8 bases identical to TRBD2. This CDR3 region has 18 residues. CDR1 and CDR2 (germline): SEHNR, FQNEAQ (reference sequence). The J segment lost 1 base and the V segment lost 5 bases, leaving 13 bases of the junction unmatched. The CDR3 loop reads CASSVGLVAGGSYNEQFF. The CDR3 DNA sequence: TGTGCCAGCAGCGTAGGACTTGTCGCGGGAGGTTCCTACAATGAGCAGTTCTTC. Full variable domain (rest looked up from reference TRBV7-9 and TRBJ2-1): DTGVSQNPRHKITKRGQNVTFRCDPISEHNRLYWYRQTLGQGPEFLTYFQNEAQLEKSRLLSDRFSAERPKGSFSTLEIQRTEQGDSAMYLCASSVGLVAGGSYNEQFFGPGTRLTVL.

This chain uses TRBV19 with TRBJ1-2; D perhaps matches TRBD1 (5 bases). Per the germline V gene, CDR1 is LNHDA and CDR2 is SQIVND (reference sequence). The CDR3 contains 14 residues. Deletions cut 8 bases from V and 4 bases from J, with 17 bases between. Written as DNA, the CDR3 is TGTGCCAGTGCTAACTCCGGGGCAAGCTATGGCTACACCTTC. Translation: CASANSGASYGYTF.

This chain connects TRBV5-1 to TRBJ2-7; 8 bases line up with TRBD2. Germline lookup yields CDR1 SGHRS and CDR2 YFSETQ. This CDR3 spans 15 amino acids. After removal of 4 bases from V and 4 bases from J, the junction contained 10 bases not matched to a gene. For the CDR3, the DNA is TGCGCCAGCAGCCCAGGGGTAGCGGGAATGTACGAGCAGTACTTC. Amino acid sequence: CASSPGVAGMYEQYF.

This clone has only a few counts. The V and J genes are TRBV5-1 and TRBJ1-3; 8 bases agree with TRBD1. This CDR3 region has 18 residues. The germline CDR1 and CDR2 sequences are SGHRS and YFSETQ. The V gene end was trimmed by 5 bases and the J gene end by 0 bases; junction bases not matched to a gene: 13. CDR3 in amino acids: CASREGQVGPGSGNTIYF. The CDR3 region has the DNA TGCGCCAGCAGGGAGGGACAGGTGGGACCGGGCTCTGGAAACACCATATATTTT. The full variable domain, rest sourced from reference TRBV5-1 and TRBJ1-3, is KAGVTQTPRYLIKTRGQQVTLSCSPISGHRSVSWYQQTPGQGLQFLFEYFSETQRNKGNFPGRFSGRQFSNSRSEMNVSTLELGDSALYLCASREGQVGPGSGNTIYFGEGSWLTVV.

The chain uses TRBV5-1 and TRBJ2-5; no definite D call. V was trimmed by 0 bases and J by 1 base, leaving 7 bases between them. The CDR3 is made up of 14 amino acids. Germline CDR1 reads SGHRS; CDR2 reads YFSETQ. The DNA for the CDR3 is TGCGCCAGCAGCTTGGGGGATTTCCAAGAGACCCAGTACTTC. Residues: CASSLGDFQETQYF.

This sequence joins TRBV19 and TRBJ2-7; D perhaps matches TRBD2 (6 bases). Looked up from germline, CDR1 is LNHDA and CDR2 is SQIVND (reference sequence). V dropped 1 base and J dropped 4 bases, with 8 bases sitting between them. The CDR3 has 13 residues. CDR3 in amino acids: CASSIGGGYEQYF. The CDR3, as DNA: TGTGCCAGTAGTATAGGCGGAGGGTACGAGCAGTACTTC.

CDR3 sequence (DNA): TGTGCCAGCAGCTTAGAGGCCGGGGGCTACACCTTC. Protein: CASSLEAGGYTF. The V gene is TRBV11-2, the J gene TRBJ1-2; D not certain. Deletions cut 0 bases from V and 8 bases from J, with 7 bases between. The CDR3 sequence is 12 residues long. CDR1 and CDR2 from the germline V gene are SGHAT and FQNNGV.